This T cell receptor beta chain comes out of a study of vaccination effects on CD4 cells after COVID-19. For the study at large: Median timing of post-vaccine samples was 72 days after the second dose.

The ends lost 9 bases at V and 1 base at J; junction bases unmatched: 13. The CDR3 totals 16 residues. In germline, CDR1 is SGHRS, CDR2 YFSETQ. Antigen-specific CD4+ T cells were expanded (with viral peptide pools) by the ViraFEST assay ahead of sequencing. CD4+ T cells were isolated after less than 13 days of culture. The participants, recipients of two vaccine doses, got either BNT162b2 or mRNA-1273. Vaccine recipients lacked prior SARS-CoV-2 infection and had negative nucleocapsid antibodies. PBMC were cultured at around 2 million per well with 10 IU/ml IL-2 and about 9.4 ug/ml peptides. Study-level results: Healthy vaccinees' vaccine-induced clones included only 1 of 255 that recognized common cold coronaviruses.

For this clone: Its antigen is still unknown.

Measured with immunoSEQ multiplex PCR; TCRdb has only the in-frame clones, and not every one. The table has 15,000 or so clones, about 78% seen once. The rearrangement uses TRBV5-1 and TRBJ2-5, with 9 bases aligning to TRBD2. This receptor was taken from a human donor who received a COVID-19 vaccine. The sequences come from CD4+ T cells from PBMCs cultured with HCoV-NL63 spike peptides, collected after COVID-19 vaccination. In DNA, the CDR3 is TGCGCCACCTCTTTGGGGATAGCGGGGGTCCAAGAGACCCAGTACTTC. Its translation is CATSLGIAGVQETQYF. The whole variable domain, remainder taken from reference TRBV5-1 and TRBJ2-5, is KAGVTQTPRYLIKTRGQQVTLSCSPISGHRSVSWYQQTPGQGLQFLFEYFSETQRNKGNFPGRFSGRQFSNSRSEMNVSTLELGDSALYLCATSLGIAGVQETQYFGPGTRLLVL.